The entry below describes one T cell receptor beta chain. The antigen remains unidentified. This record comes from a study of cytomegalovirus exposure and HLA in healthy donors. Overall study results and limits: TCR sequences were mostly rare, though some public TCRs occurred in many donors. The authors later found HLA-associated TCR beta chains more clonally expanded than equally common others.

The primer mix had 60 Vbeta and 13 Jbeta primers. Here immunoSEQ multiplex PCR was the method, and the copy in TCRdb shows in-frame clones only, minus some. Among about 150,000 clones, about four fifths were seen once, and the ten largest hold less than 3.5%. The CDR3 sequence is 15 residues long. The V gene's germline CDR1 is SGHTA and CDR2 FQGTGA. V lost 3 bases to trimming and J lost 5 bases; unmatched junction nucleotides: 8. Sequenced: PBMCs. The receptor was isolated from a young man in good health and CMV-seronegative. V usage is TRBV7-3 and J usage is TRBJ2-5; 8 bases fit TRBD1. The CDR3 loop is CASSFDRGVGETQYF. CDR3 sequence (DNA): TGTGCCAGCAGCTTCGACAGGGGCGTCGGGGAGACCCAGTACTTC. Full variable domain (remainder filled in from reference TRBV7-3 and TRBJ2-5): GAGVSQTPSNKVTEKGKYVELRCDPISGHTALYWYRQSLGQGPEFLIYFQGTGAADDSGLPNDRFFAVRPEGSVSTLKIQRTERGDSAVYLCASSFDRGVGETQYFGPGTRLLVL.